The 28 T cell receptor beta chains listed next were all sequenced from one sample in a study of radiotherapy plus CTLA-4 blockade in lung cancer. Measured with immunoSEQ multiplex PCR; TCRdb has only the in-frame clones, and not every one. The sample yields 23,000 or so clones, around 70% seen once. Material: peripheral blood, obtained from a patient treated with radiotherapy plus ipilimumab. All receptors come from a human donor with non-small cell lung cancer who had stable disease on radiotherapy plus ipilimumab.

This clone has only a few counts. The CDR3 spells CASSSTGTSSNTQYF. Written as DNA, the CDR3 is TGTGCCAGCAGTTCTACCGGGACTAGCAGTAATACGCAGTATTTT. This chain uses TRBV28 with TRBJ2-3; 9 bases are shared with TRBD2. Per the germline V gene, CDR1 is MDHEN and CDR2 is SYDVKM. The CDR3 contains 15 residues. The V and J ends lost 4 bases and 7 bases, in that order; junction bases with no gene match: 9.

The chain has TRBV7-3 and TRBJ2-7; D perhaps matches TRBD1 (6 bases). Germline V gene data show CDR1 as SGHTA and CDR2 as FQGTGA. CDR3 length equals 15 residues. Between the trimmed V and J ends, which lost 4 bases and 5 bases, there was a span of 18 bases. For the CDR3, the DNA is TGTGCCAGCAGCTCAGGGGTGTCAGCTGGCGACGAGCAGTACTTC. This codes for CASSSGVSAGDEQYF.

This clone was detected a few times. This chain joins TRBV6-5 and TRBJ2-3; 8 bases are shared with TRBD1. This CDR3 contains 15 residues. V was pared by 5 bases and J by 3 bases, with 7 bases of the junction left unmatched. Looked up from germline, CDR1 is MNHEY and CDR2 is SVGAGI. The DNA of the CDR3 is TGTGCCAGCAGTCCGACAGGGGTCGGTACAGATACGCAGTATTTT. Translated: CASSPTGVGTDTQYF.

The chain carries TRBV25-1 and TRBJ2-1; 10 bases align to TRBD2. This CDR3 spans 15 amino acids. Germline assignment: CDR1 MGHDK and CDR2 SYGVNS. V lost 6 bases and J lost 7; bases outside the gene matches: 9. The CDR3 region has the DNA TGTGCCAGCAGGCTGACCGGGACTAGCGTTAATGAGCAGTTCTTC. This translates into CASRLTGTSVNEQFF. Combining the CDR3 with reference TRBV25-1 and TRBJ2-1 gives the whole variable domain EADIYQTPRYLVIGTGKKITLECSQTMGHDKMYWYQQDPGMELHLIHYSYGVNSTEKGDLSSESTVSRIRTEHFPLTLESARPSHTSQYLCASRLTGTSVNEQFFGPGTRLTVL.

This clone was picked up a small number of times. The genes are TRBV19 and TRBJ1-4, with 10 bases fitting TRBD1. The CDR3 is made up of 14 amino acids. Germline lookup yields CDR1 LNHDA and CDR2 SQIVND (reference sequence). Germline trimming cut 5 bases from V and 8 bases from J; bases unmatched to any gene: 5. The CDR3 loop is CASSRQGAGEKLFF. The CDR3 DNA follows: TGTGCCAGTAGTCGACAGGGGGCCGGGGAAAAACTGTTTTTT. Complete variable domain (other parts from reference TRBV19 and TRBJ1-4): DGGITQSPKYLFRKEGQNVTLSCEQNLNHDAMYWYRQDPGQGLRLIYYSQIVNDFQKGDIAEGYSVSREKKESFPLTVTSAQKNPTAFYLCASSRQGAGEKLFFGSGTQLSVL.

The chain is built from TRBV4-3 and TRBJ2-1; 8 nucleotides agree with TRBD2. From germline, CDR1 is LGHNA and CDR2 YSLEER. V lost 0 bases, J lost 13 bases, and 11 bases stayed unmatched. CDR3 length: 15 amino acids. CDR3 in DNA: TGCGCCAGCAGCCAAGATAGCGTTTCGGGGACTAGTCAGTTCTTC. Encoded protein: CASSQDSVSGTSQFF.

This sequence joins TRBV5-4 and TRBJ2-7; no firm D call. Deletions cut 1 base from V and 0 bases from J, with 8 bases between. Germline-derived CDR1 and CDR2 are SGHNT and YYREEE (reference sequence). The CDR3 runs 14 residues. DNA of the CDR3: TGTGCCAGCAGCTTGAAGGCCGGCTCCTACGAGCAGTACTTC. Protein product: CASSLKAGSYEQYF.

This clone came up a few times. This chain uses TRBV19 with TRBJ1-2, with D possibly TRBD1 on 6 matching bases. This CDR3 is 14 amino acids long. CDR1 and CDR2 (germline): LNHDA, SQIVND (reference sequence). Trimming left V 8 bases short and J 2 bases short, with 15 bases between. The CDR3 coding sequence is TGTGCCAGTGGATACAGGGACGGGAACTATGGCTACACCTTC. Translation gives CASGYRDGNYGYTF.

This chain links TRBV29-1 with TRBJ1-3; D gene unclear. V was shortened by 4 bases and J by 2 bases, with 9 bases between the two germline ends. CDR1 is SQVTM, CDR2 ANQGSEA, per germline. CDR3 size: 13 residues. CDR3 coding DNA: TGCAGCGTTGTAACGTGGGCTGGAAACACCATATATTTT. This encodes CSVVTWAGNTIYF.

In its sample, this clone was seen a few times. The V and J genes are TRBV19 and TRBJ2-7; D is unresolved. This CDR3 comprises 13 residues. V was trimmed by 3 bases and J by 1 base, leaving 7 bases between them. Germline V gene lookup returns CDR1 LNHDA and CDR2 SQIVND (reference sequence). CDR3 sequence: CASSIGQSYEQYF. The CDR3 DNA is TGTGCCAGTAGTATCGGGCAGTCCTACGAGCAGTACTTC.

This clone was counted once. The chain uses TRBV25-1 and TRBJ1-5; D remains ambiguous. The CDR3 has 14 amino acids. Trimming took off 6 bases at V and 0 bases at J, with 9 bases between the two ends. Germline CDR1 MGHDK, CDR2 SYGVNS. The CDR3 DNA reads TGTGCCAGCAGGCCGAATGGTAGCAATCAGCCCCAGCATTTT. Translating it yields CASRPNGSNQPQHF.

V usage is TRBV11-3 and J usage is TRBJ2-2; 9 nucleotides align to TRBD1. Germline V lookup: CDR1 SGHNT, CDR2 YENEEA. The length of the CDR3 is 16 residues. J gave up 1 base and V 6 bases, and 6 bases lay outside the gene matches. The CDR3 protein is CASRFPGQGNTGELFF. In DNA form, the CDR3 reads TGTGCCAGCAGATTTCCGGGACAGGGGAACACCGGGGAGCTGTTTTTT.

This clone showed up just a few times. The chain combines TRBV7-2 with TRBJ1-2, with 11 bases that match TRBD1. CDR1 and CDR2 (germline): SGHTA, FQGNSA. Trimming cost V 5 bases and J 5 bases; bases outside gene matches: 10. This CDR3 region has 16 residues. The CDR3 region has the DNA TGTGCCAGCAGCACTGGGACAGGGGGGCGGGGGTATGGCTACACCTTC. It translates to CASSTGTGGRGYGYTF.

The V call is TRBV5-4, the J call TRBJ1-1; tentatively, D is TRBD1 (5 bases). Germline CDR1 and CDR2: SGHNT and YYREEE (reference sequence). The CDR3 consists of 12 residues. Trimming cost V 0 bases and J 7 bases, with 7 bases left between them. CDR3 DNA sequence: TGTGCCAGCAGCTTGGGGCAGGGTGAAGCTTTCTTT. Residues: CASSLGQGEAFF.

Only a few counts were recorded for this clone. This chain joins TRBV5-8 and TRBJ2-3; the match to TRBD1 covers 7 bases. The germline V gene encodes CDR1 SGHTS and CDR2 YDEGEE. This CDR3 comprises 16 residues. J was trimmed by 3 bases and V by 0 bases; bases with no gene match: 7. CDR3: CASSLGDSSATDTQYF. For the CDR3, the DNA is TGTGCCAGCAGCTTGGGGGACAGTAGTGCGACAGATACGCAGTATTTT.

This clone has just a few counts. This chain uses TRBV4-3 with TRBJ1-4, with D tentatively TRBD1 (6 bases). V was clipped by 0 bases and J by 8 bases, with 16 bases between them. In germline, CDR1 is LGHNA, CDR2 YSLEER. The CDR3 totals 16 residues. The CDR3 sequence: CASSQDVGGDWEKLFF. For the CDR3, the DNA is TGCGCCAGCAGCCAAGATGTAGGGGGGGATTGGGAAAAACTGTTTTTT.

This clone was seen only a few times. The V call is TRBV5-1, the J call TRBJ1-2; weak D call: TRBD1 (6 bases). Trimming cost V 4 bases and J 6 bases, with 16 bases left between them. Germline V CDR1 and CDR2: SGHRS, YFSETQ. This CDR3 is built from 14 residues. The CDR3 nucleotides read TGCGCCAGCAGCCCTGGGGGGGCGAGGGATGGCTACACCTTC. Translated, it gives CASSPGGARDGYTF.

The rearrangement uses TRBV13 and TRBJ2-4, with TRBD2 as a possible D gene (6 bases). The germline V gene encodes CDR1 PRHDT and CDR2 FYEKMQ (reference sequence). Trimming removed 4 bases from V and 9 bases from J, with 22 bases in between. The CDR3 sequence is 16 residues long. CDR3 nucleotide sequence: TGTGCCAGCAGCTCCCTCGGGGGATGGGGAAAGGGCATTCAGTACTTC. This gives the protein CASSSLGGWGKGIQYF.

The rearrangement uses TRBV9 and TRBJ2-2, with no clear D. Germline values: CDR1 SGDLS, CDR2 YYNGEE. The CDR3 loop spans 16 amino acids. V lost 0 bases and J 2 bases, leaving 11 bases between the germline ends. The CDR3 bases are TGTGCCAGCAGCGTAGAGGTCTACGGAAACACCGGGGAGCTGTTTTTT. This encodes CASSVEVYGNTGELFF.

The V gene is TRBV4-2, the J gene TRBJ2-4; tentatively, D is TRBD1 (5 bases). The germline V gene encodes CDR1 LGHNA and CDR2 YNFKEQ. The V gene lost 0 bases and the J gene lost 0 bases, with 12 bases spanning the gap. CDR3 length: 17 residues. The CDR3 nucleotides read TGTGCCAGCAGCCAAGATGGTGGGGCTAGAGCCAAAAACATTCAGTACTTC. It yields the protein CASSQDGGARAKNIQYF.

As for this clone: This same CDR3 is encoded by further DNA sequences in the sample. V gene TRBV2 combines with J gene TRBJ2-1; perhaps TRBD2 as D (5 bases). Germline CDR1 is SNHLY and CDR2 is FYNNEI. The ends were cut back, 2 bases at V and 2 bases at J, with 10 bases in the middle. There are 15 residues in the CDR3. The CDR3 bases are TGTGCCAGCAGTGAACGTGGAGGTCCCTACAATGAGCAGTTCTTC. It specifies CASSERGGPYNEQFF.

This chain links TRBV10-3 with TRBJ2-7; maybe TRBD2 (6 bases). With 2 bases removed from V and 2 bases from J, the gap between germline ends came to 16 bases. The CDR3 spans 16 residues. Germline CDR1 and CDR2: ENHRY and SYGVKD. CDR3 amino acids: CAISESPTGATYEQYF. CDR3 nucleotides: TGTGCCATCAGTGAGAGTCCAACGGGAGCAACCTACGAGCAGTACTTC.

The chain couples TRBV2 to TRBJ1-2, with TRBD1 as a possible D gene (5 bases). The V gene's germline CDR1 is SNHLY and CDR2 FYNNEI. Trimming took off 6 bases at V and 8 bases at J, with 19 bases between the two ends. The length of the CDR3 is 14 residues. DNA of the CDR3: TGTGCCAGCAGACGGGGCCACGGGGAGGGGGGCTACACCTTC. Protein: CASRRGHGEGGYTF.

CDR3 DNA: TGTGCCAGCAGCCCCCGACTAGCGGGAACGGTCACAGATACGCAGTATTTT. Encoded protein: CASSPRLAGTVTDTQYF. The V call is TRBV11-3, the J call TRBJ2-3; 11 bases line up with TRBD2. The CDR3 is 17 residues long. Germline V gene lookup returns CDR1 SGHNT and CDR2 YENEEA. V was clipped by 5 bases and J by 2 bases; unmatched bases: 9. Variable domain in full (rest from reference TRBV11-3 and TRBJ2-3): EAGVVQSPRYKIIEKKQPVAFWCNPISGHNTLYWYLQNLGQGPELLIRYENEEAVDDSQLPKDRFSAERLKGVDSTLKIQPAELGDSAVYLCASSPRLAGTVTDTQYFGPGTRLTVL.

This rearrangement joins TRBV23-1 to TRBJ2-7, with 8 bases fitting TRBD1. TRBV23-1 is annotated as an ORF whose role is uncertain. The CDR3 runs to 16 residues. V lost 0 bases, J lost 1 base, and 5 bases stayed unmatched. Here the CDR3 reads CASSQSRTGPSYEQYF. CDR3 sequence (DNA): TGCGCCAGCAGTCAATCGAGGACAGGGCCGTCCTACGAGCAGTACTTC.

This clone was detected once. The rearrangement uses TRBV18 and TRBJ1-3; D remains ambiguous. This CDR3 comprises 16 residues. Between the trimmed V and J ends, which lost 0 bases and 0 bases, there was a span of 9 bases. Germline values: CDR1 KGHSH, CDR2 LQKENI. CDR3 in DNA: TGTGCCAGCTCACCACCTCGAGGAGGCTCTGGAAACACCATATATTTT. It encodes CASSPPRGGSGNTIYF.

J is TRBJ1-1 and V is TRBV29-1; D is unresolved. CDR1 is SQVTM and CDR2 is ANQGSEA in the germline V gene. There are 11 residues in the CDR3. Deletions cut 3 bases from V and 6 bases from J, with 8 bases between. DNA of the CDR3: TGCAGCGTTGAGGGTGGGGCTGAAGCTTTCTTT. Translated, it gives CSVEGGAEAFF.

This clone was counted between two and nine times. This chain connects TRBV18 to TRBJ2-4, with 9 bases identical to TRBD1. Per the germline V gene, CDR1 is KGHSH and CDR2 is LQKENI. The CDR3 runs 18 residues. After removal of 3 bases from V and 7 bases from J, the junction contained 16 bases not matched to a gene. The CDR3 bases are TGTGCCAGCTCACCCCGTCCTCCGGGACAGGGATCGGGGAACATTCAGTACTTC. The encoded protein is CASSPRPPGQGSGNIQYF.